The present TCR beta chain was sequenced within a study of blood T cell repertoires in COVID-19 (dated by TCRdb to 2018 to 2020). Looking at the study overall: Samples from collaborators originated in the United States, Italy and Spain and spanned both the acute and convalescent phases of COVID-19. The material from the prospective study consisted of cDNA or gDNA derived from T cells, B-cell-depleted T cells, or PBMCs. Where available, HLA class I and class II types were taken from metadata supplied by the sample provider and were not determined by assay-based typing. A freely available public database, intended as a resource for researchers studying the immune response to SARS-CoV-2, is where the repertoires were released. The sample metadata nearly always contained a de-identified subject ID, COVID-19 status, age in years and sex. The dataset comprised deeply sampled blood TCRbeta repertoires from subjects exposed to, actively infected with, or recovered from COVID-19. The samples were drawn from two sources: the first 160 participants of the ongoing ImmuneRACE study, and approximately 1,300 subjects contributed by 6 global collaborators. The paper as a whole reports these results and caveats: The quantity of clinical and demographic metadata differed by source and by participant and was supplied without curation.

CDR1 and CDR2 were assigned from the germline V gene as SGHRS and YFSETQ. V sheds 0 bases and J sheds 4 bases, leaving 16 bases between their ends. CDR3 length: 16 amino acids, cysteine to phenylalanine. The entry retains the CDR3 DNA only, 48 bases that are in frame from base 1. TCRbeta CDR3 regions were amplified from genomic DNA using the immunoSEQ Assay, a bias-controlled multiplex PCR. The study's processing was this. Nucleated cell counts per sample were estimated from amplification of reference gene primers within the assay. Sequence reads were collapsed and filtered to measure the absolute abundance of every unique TCRbeta CDR3 rearrangement. Productive Simpson clonality was computed per sample as the square root of Simpson's diversity index over productive rearrangements. The table comes from immuneACCESS by way of TCRdb, which keeps in-frame sequences with V and J called. Part of the clones is missing from these tables; in studies checked, under half for an unresolved V gene and the rest for unknown reasons. For V, J and clone size, that table is used; D and trimming come from the DNA. For this sample there are 200,000 or so clones; under 90% appear just once. The biggest ten clones account for around 6% of the sample.

Samples from volunteer blood donors who had recovered from COVID-19 were contributed by a second Seattle source. Whole blood was collected in K2EDTA tubes by collaborating institutions according to the institutions' own protocols. Collaborator samples were shipped for TCRbeta analysis as frozen whole blood, isolated PBMCs, or DNA extracted from either sample type. As to this clone: Its cognate antigen has yet to be identified. No much larger clone exists at a distance of one base, and base qualities are not known.

The sample was peripheral blood. The source of this sequence is a man in his 60s who had recovered from COVID-19. The chain employs TRBV5-1 and TRBJ1-1, with TRBD1 as a weak D call on 5 bases. The DNA sequence is given as TGCGCCAGCAGCTTGGATGACAGCAGGCGTGGCACTGAAGCTTTCTTT. It encodes CASSLDDSRRGTEAFF.